The 5 T cell receptor beta chains below all came from one sample that was sequenced in a study of human T cells and chemical hapten exposure (dated by TCRdb to about 2021). The library was produced with RACE. Sequencing used a NextSeq 500. The public sequencing data were trimmed at Q25 with fastp and processed into clonotypes with MiXCR by TCRdb, which kept only in-frame beta chains. Every entry covers one CDR3 protein and lists the most common genes and DNA from its rows. This sample has tens of thousands of distinct CDR3 sequences in its table, and 9.5% to 11% of those were observed once. Less than 2.5% of the sample comes from the top ten. Explained via the paper, the time point label denotes: patch test 3, about 24 weeks after DPC sensitization. Interpreted using the paper, the treatment or condition label stands for: therapeutic diphenylcyclopropenone sensitization with weekly scalp DPC. The specimen comprised whole blood, sampled in connection with sensitization to the hapten diphenylcyclopropenone (DPC). Receptors were obtained from a woman aged 30 to 39 with alopecia areata. Some clones in this sample may be carry-over from other donors' samples.

This clonotype was recorded at least ten times. This chain joins TRBV4-1 and TRBJ2-1; 11 nucleotides agree with TRBD2. J gave up 7 bases and V 2 bases, and 10 bases lay outside the gene matches. This CDR3 region has 17 residues. The germline V gene encodes CDR1 MGHRA and CDR2 YSYEKL. The CDR3, as DNA: TGCGCCAGCAGCCAAAGGACTAGCGGGCGAGGAAGGAATGAGCAGTTCTTC. This sequence encodes CASSQRTSGRGRNEQFF.

This clonotype was counted at least ten times. The V gene is TRBV12-3 or TRBV12-4, the J gene TRBJ1-6; 7 bases are a match to TRBD1. Germline trimming cut 6 bases from V and 6 bases from J; bases unmatched to any gene: 5. CDR3 length: 14 residues. The CDR3 DNA reads TGTGCCAGCAGGACCGGGACAGCTAATTCACCCCTCCACTTT. Protein product: CASRTGTANSPLHF.

The chain employs TRBV28 and TRBJ1-1; the D is unclear. From germline, CDR1 is MDHEN and CDR2 SYDVKM. The CDR3 is 12 amino acids. V dropped 6 bases and J dropped 7 bases, with 12 bases sitting between them. CDR3 amino acids: CASSAELFEAFF. CDR3 DNA sequence: TGTGCCAGCAGCGCTGAGCTGTTTGAAGCTTTCTTT.

This clonotype turned up a few times. The chain joins TRBV19 to TRBJ1-5; D is ambiguous. The CDR3 is made up of 15 amino acids. V lost 4 bases and J lost 4, with 14 bases in between. Germline loops: CDR1 LNHDA, CDR2 SQIVND (reference sequence). This CDR3 is CASSKTGPINQPQHF. Written as DNA, the CDR3 is TGTGCCAGTAGTAAAACTGGGCCTATTAATCAGCCCCAGCATTTT. Full variable domain (outside the CDR3, taken from reference TRBV19 and TRBJ1-5): DGGITQSPKYLFRKEGQNVTLSCEQNLNHDAMYWYRQDPGQGLRLIYYSQIVNDFQKGDIAEGYSVSREKKESFPLTVTSAQKNPTAFYLCASSKTGPINQPQHFGDGTRLSIL.

This clonotype showed up many times. The V gene is TRBV20-1, the J gene TRBJ1-2, with D uncertain. Germline CDR1 DFQATT, CDR2 SNEGSKA (reference sequence). With 0 bases removed from V and 5 bases from J, the gap between germline ends came to 13 bases. The CDR3 has 14 amino acids. CDR3: CSARDGTAVYGYTF. The CDR3 region has the DNA TGCAGTGCTAGAGACGGTACGGCTGTATATGGCTACACCTTC.